A single sample gave rise to the 16 T cell receptor beta chains below, sequenced in a study of CD8 T cells in ankylosing spondylitis. The antigens of these receptors remain unknown. The study, taken as a whole, reports: Blood from ankylosing spondylitis patients appeared to carry a characteristic roughly eight-variant TCR beta motif.

In TCRdb, the 5' RACE reads were re-called with MiXCR into one record per CDR3 protein. This sample has approximately 300,000 distinct CDR3 sequences; roughly 8% occur once, and the top ten carry roughly 15%. The sequencing sample was made of blood, either unsorted or a sorted T cell fraction (not recorded which). The source is a male donor with ankylosing spondylitis.

The chain has TRBV21-1 and TRBJ2-3; the table's D call, TRBD2, has no DNA check behind it. TRBV21-1 constitutes a pseudogene. The CDR3 has 18 residues. The DNA for the CDR3 is TGTGCCAGCAGCACCAGACTAGCGGAGATGCTTAACACAGATACGCAGTATTTT. Translation: CASSTRLAEMLNTDTQYF.

V is TRBV7-2 and J is TRBJ2-2; no reliable D call. Trimming took 2 bases from V and 5 from J, leaving 6 bases between them. This CDR3 is built from 13 residues. CDR1 and CDR2 (germline): SGHTA, FQGNSA. CDR3 bases: TGTGCCAGCAGCTTATGGGGAACCGGGGAGCTGTTTTTT. Amino acids: CASSLWGTGELFF.

There are many counts of this clonotype. The J gene is TRBJ1-6, the V gene TRBV3-1; perhaps TRBD1 as D (6 bases). The CDR3 length is 15 residues. V was clipped by 4 bases and J by 8 bases, with 15 bases between them. Germline V gene data show CDR1 as LGHDT and CDR2 as YNNKEL (reference sequence). The CDR3 is CASSRRDTGDSPLHF. The CDR3 DNA reads TGTGCCAGCAGCCGGAGGGACACTGGGGATTCACCCCTCCACTTT.

This clonotype was observed a handful of times. This sequence joins TRBV7-9 and TRBJ2-1, with D perhaps TRBD1 (6 bases). CDR1 and CDR2 from the germline V gene are SEHNR and FQNEAQ (reference sequence). The CDR3 totals 13 residues. V was clipped by 7 bases and J by 4 bases, with 11 bases between them. The CDR3 region is CASISQGYNEQFF. In DNA form, the CDR3 reads TGTGCCAGCATCTCGCAGGGGTACAATGAGCAGTTCTTC. Based on the CDR3 plus reference TRBV7-9 and TRBJ2-1, the full variable domain is DTGVSQNPRHKITKRGQNVTFRCDPISEHNRLYWYRQTLGQGPEFLTYFQNEAQLEKSRLLSDRFSAERPKGSFSTLEIQRTEQGDSAMYLCASISQGYNEQFFGPGTRLTVL.

This clonotype was seen only a few times. CDR3 protein: CSAQTGGWGTDTQYF. In nucleotides, the CDR3 is TGCAGTGCCCAAACAGGTGGTTGGGGCACAGATACGCAGTATTTT. The chain combines TRBV20-1 with TRBJ2-3; tentative D call: TRBD1 (5 bases). This CDR3 contains 15 residues. CDR1 is DFQATT, CDR2 SNEGSKA, per germline (reference sequence). V was shortened by 6 bases and J by 1 base, with 17 bases between the two germline ends.

The chain is built from TRBV30 and TRBJ2-3, with 9 bases matching TRBD2. Germline V gene lookup returns CDR1 GTSNPN and CDR2 SVGIG (reference sequence). After removal of 6 bases from V and 2 bases from J, the junction contained 3 bases not matched to a gene. The CDR3 length is 13 residues. The CDR3 here is CACASGVTDTQYF. The CDR3 nucleotides are TGTGCCTGCGCTAGCGGGGTCACAGATACGCAGTATTTT.

The chain carries TRBV21-1 and TRBJ2-4; whether TRBD2, the table's D call, matches the DNA was not checked. TRBV21-1 is noted as a pseudogene. The CDR3 runs 11 residues. CDR3 residues: CASSKTGPPDF. The CDR3 DNA reads as TGTGCCAGCAGCAAAACCGGCCCTCCGGACTTC.

This clonotype was picked up a small number of times. The chain uses TRBV28 and TRBJ2-1; maybe TRBD2 (6 bases). The ends were cut back, 6 bases at V and 4 bases at J, with 13 bases in the middle. The germline V gene encodes CDR1 MDHEN and CDR2 SYDVKM. This CDR3 has 14 amino acids. The DNA for the CDR3 is TGTGCCAGCAGGCCGCGGGATTTTTACAATGAGCAGTTCTTC. It encodes CASRPRDFYNEQFF.

This clonotype was seen repeatedly, ten times or more. The V and J genes are TRBV29-1 and TRBJ1-2; a weak D match, TRBD1 (6 bases). V was cut by 7 bases and J by 7 bases, with 16 bases left in between. The CDR3 totals 12 residues. CDR1 is SQVTM and CDR2 is ANQGSEA in the germline V gene. The CDR3: CSAPQGIGGYTF. CDR3 nucleotide sequence: TGCAGCGCCCCTCAGGGGATTGGTGGCTACACCTTC.

This clonotype was detected many times. The V gene is TRBV7-9, the J gene TRBJ2-3, with D tentatively TRBD1 (5 bases). The CDR3 spans 15 residues. In germline, CDR1 is SEHNR, CDR2 FQNEAQ (reference sequence). V lost 1 base to trimming and J lost 3 bases, with 11 bases between them. The CDR3 DNA reads as TGTGCCAGCAGCTTAGTAGGGGATGGAACAGATACGCAGTATTTT. It specifies CASSLVGDGTDTQYF.

The chain carries TRBV28 and TRBJ2-3; D remains ambiguous. Trimming shortened V by 3 bases and J by 4 bases, and 14 bases separated the two germline ends. The CDR3 extends over 15 amino acids. Germline CDR1 reads MDHEN; CDR2 reads SYDVKM. The CDR3 DNA sequence: TGTGCCAGCAGTTTGCCAGTTTCCGCCGCAGATACGCAGTATTTT. It is translated as CASSLPVSAADTQYF.

The table lists this clonotype with a few counts. The chain carries TRBV5-1 and TRBJ1-5; D is unclear. Between the trimmed V and J ends, which lost 0 bases and 1 base, there was a span of 5 bases. CDR1 SGHRS and CDR2 YFSETQ come from the germline V gene. The CDR3 extends over 14 amino acids. The CDR3 is CASSLEGSNQPQHF. In DNA, the CDR3 is TGCGCCAGCAGCTTGGAAGGCAGCAATCAGCCCCAGCATTTT.

This clonotype has a handful of counts. The chain carries TRBV11-1 and TRBJ2-6; TRBD1 matches 11 bases. Looked up from germline, CDR1 is SGHAT and CDR2 is FQDESV (reference sequence). V lost 3 bases, J lost 0 bases, and 7 bases stayed unmatched. The CDR3 runs to 19 residues. CDR3 DNA sequence: TGTGCCAGCAGCTTCCTTTCCGGGACAGGGGGCTCTGGGGCCAACGTCCTGACTTTC. This gives the protein CASSFLSGTGGSGANVLTF.

This clonotype was detected a few times. This chain uses TRBV3-1 with TRBJ1-1, with D perhaps TRBD1 (6 bases). Per germline, CDR1 LGHDT and CDR2 YNNKEL (reference sequence). Trimming cost V 1 base and J 11 bases, with 17 bases left between them. The CDR3 loop spans 14 amino acids. This CDR3 reads CASSQGVQGGAAFF. CDR3 coding DNA: TGTGCCAGCAGCCAAGGAGTACAGGGCGGCGCTGCTTTCTTT.

The rearrangement uses TRBV10-3 and TRBJ2-3; unclear D gene. Trimming removed 2 bases at V and 0 bases at J, with 6 bases between. Germline V gene lookup returns CDR1 ENHRY and CDR2 SYGVKD. The CDR3 has 14 amino acids. Written as DNA, the CDR3 is TGTGCCATCAGTGAGGGAGTGAGCACAGATACGCAGTATTTT. Encoded protein: CAISEGVSTDTQYF.

Ten or more counts support this clonotype. This chain links TRBV7-2 with TRBJ2-7; TRBD1 or TRBD2 may be the D gene (5 bases each). The CDR3 sequence is 13 residues long. V lost 5 bases to trimming and J lost 6 bases, with 14 bases between them. CDR1 is SGHTA and CDR2 is FQGNSA in the germline V gene. CDR3 DNA: TGTGCCAGCAGCGCCGGGGCCGGGGTCGAGCAGTACTTC. Protein sequence: CASSAGAGVEQYF.